These 15 T cell receptor beta chains were all obtained from the same sample, sequenced in a study of glioma-infiltrating T cells after dendritic cell vaccination. Generated by immunoSEQ multiplex PCR, the TCRdb table keeps only in-frame clones and is missing some. In the table there are over 55,000 clones, 81% of which are singletons. Specimen: blood, collected before dendritic cell vaccination. These receptors were obtained from a human donor with glioblastoma.

This chain connects TRBV5-8 to TRBJ2-1; perhaps TRBD1 as D (6 bases). V shed 0 bases and J shed 7 bases, with 14 bases lying between them. CDR1 is SGHTS and CDR2 is YDEGEE in the germline V gene. This CDR3 has 15 residues. The CDR3 nucleotides are TGTGCCAGCAGCTTGGCATCAGGGGCGCTTAATGAGCAGTTCTTC. As protein: CASSLASGALNEQFF. The full variable domain, in which reference TRBV5-8 and TRBJ2-1 provide the parts outside the CDR3, is EAGVTQSPTHLIKTRGQQATLRCSPISGHTSVYWYQQALGLGLQFLLWYDEGEERNRGNFPPRFSGRQFPNYSSELNVNALELEDSALYLCASSLASGALNEQFFGPGTRLTVL.

The chain joins TRBV5-8 to TRBJ1-6; D is unclear. The CDR3 loop spans 16 amino acids. CDR1 and CDR2 (germline): SGHTS, YDEGEE. V was cut by 5 bases and J by 7 bases, with 19 bases left in between. This CDR3 reads CASRRPSTTGNSPLHF. In DNA form, the CDR3 reads TGTGCCAGCAGGCGACCCAGTACTACGGGAAATTCACCCCTCCACTTT.

The CDR3 loop is CASSELGATNEQFF. The CDR3 nucleotides read TGTGCCAGCAGTGAATTGGGGGCTACAAATGAGCAGTTCTTC. The rearrangement links TRBV25-1 to TRBJ2-1, with a possible D match to TRBD1 (6 bases). V was shortened by 1 base and J by 7 bases, with 11 bases between the two germline ends. Germline assignment: CDR1 MGHDK and CDR2 SYGVNS. The length of the CDR3 is 14 residues.

This clone was seen a handful of times. The chain links TRBV6-1 to TRBJ2-2; TRBD1 aligns across 9 bases. The CDR3 length is 15 residues. Germline CDR1 MNHNS, CDR2 SASEGT. Trimming removed 5 bases from V and 1 base from J; junction bases left unmatched: 2. This CDR3 reads CASSRTGVNTGELFF. CDR3 nucleotides: TGTGCCAGCAGTCGGACAGGGGTGAACACCGGGGAGCTGTTTTTT.

V gene TRBV9 combines with J gene TRBJ1-3, with TRBD1 identical over 7 bases. Trimming at V came to 4 bases and at J to 2 bases, leaving 3 bases not matched to a gene. CDR1 SGDLS and CDR2 YYNGEE come from the germline V gene. CDR3 length: 14 residues. The chain's CDR3 is CASSQGGTGNTIYF. CDR3 bases: TGTGCCAGCAGCCAGGGGGGAACTGGAAACACCATATATTTT.

This chain connects TRBV5-1 to TRBJ1-4; a weak D match, TRBD1 (6 bases). V gave up 2 bases and J gave up 4 bases, with 12 bases separating them. Germline V CDR1 and CDR2: SGHRS, YFSETQ. The CDR3 consists of 15 residues. The DNA for the CDR3 is TGCGCCAGCAGCTTACAGGGTAACGTTAATGAAAAACTGTTTTTT. Residues: CASSLQGNVNEKLFF.

The rearrangement links TRBV6-5 to TRBJ2-2; 10 bases line up with TRBD1. The CDR3 is 16 amino acids. With V trimmed by 3 bases and J by 4 bases, 5 bases remained unmatched. Per the germline V gene, CDR1 is MNHEY and CDR2 is SVGAGI. CDR3 residues: CASSYGTGEFTGELFF. For the CDR3, the DNA is TGTGCCAGCAGTTATGGGACAGGGGAGTTCACCGGGGAGCTGTTTTTT.

J is TRBJ2-7 and V is TRBV2; 10 nucleotides align to TRBD1. Per germline, CDR1 SNHLY and CDR2 FYNNEI. There are 14 residues in the CDR3. Trimming cost V 6 bases and J 1 base; bases outside gene matches: 3. CDR3 sequence: CASRGQGVSYEQYF. As DNA, the CDR3 is TGTGCCAGCAGAGGACAGGGGGTATCCTACGAGCAGTACTTC.

The chain joins TRBV4-1 to TRBJ1-4, with TRBD1 as a possible D gene (5 bases). The CDR3 sequence is 15 residues long. Trimming shortened V by 0 bases and J by 8 bases, and 13 bases separated the two germline ends. CDR1 and CDR2 (germline): MGHRA, YSYEKL. The CDR3 reads CASSQDGAGGEKLFF. The CDR3 DNA reads as TGCGCCAGCAGCCAAGATGGGGCCGGTGGGGAAAAACTGTTTTTT.

The chain uses TRBV19 and TRBJ1-4; 8 positions agree with TRBD1. Germline V lookup: CDR1 LNHDA, CDR2 SQIVND (reference sequence). This CDR3 region has 14 residues. The junction had 11 bases not matched to a gene; V was cut back by 9 bases and J by 8 bases. CDR3 nucleotide sequence: TGTGCCAGCCACGACAGGGGCGGGGAGGAAAAACTGTTTTTT. This codes for CASHDRGGEEKLFF.

The rearrangement uses TRBV7-9 and TRBJ2-7; D may be TRBD1 (6 bases). This CDR3 region has 14 residues. CDR1 and CDR2 from the germline V gene are SEHNR and FQNEAQ (reference sequence). Between the trimmed V and J ends, which lost 1 base and 6 bases, there was a span of 13 bases. The CDR3 protein is CASSLVTGSGEQYF. The CDR3 bases are TGTGCCAGCAGCTTAGTCACAGGGAGTGGCGAGCAGTACTTC. Complete variable domain (other parts from reference TRBV7-9 and TRBJ2-7): DTGVSQNPRHKITKRGQNVTFRCDPISEHNRLYWYRQTLGQGPEFLTYFQNEAQLEKSRLLSDRFSAERPKGSFSTLEIQRTEQGDSAMYLCASSLVTGSGEQYFGPGTRLTVT.

The chain is built from TRBV6-1 and TRBJ2-6; D is undetermined. The CDR3 is 13 residues long. In germline, CDR1 is MNHNS, CDR2 SASEGT. V gave up 5 bases and J gave up 5 bases, with 7 bases separating them. The CDR3 nucleotides read TGTGCCAGCAGTTATCCCCGGGCCAACGTCCTGACTTTC. This gives the protein CASSYPRANVLTF.

The chain couples TRBV5-1 to TRBJ2-1; 7 positions match TRBD1. This CDR3 comprises 15 residues. V gave up 0 bases and J gave up 8 bases; unmatched junction bases: 8. The germline gives CDR1 SGHRS, CDR2 YFSETQ. CDR3 nucleotide sequence: TGCGCCAGCAGCTTGGTTGACAGGGAAGGGTATGAGCAGTTCTTC. Translated: CASSLVDREGYEQFF.

This clone is medium-sized in the sample. The rearrangement uses TRBV5-6 and TRBJ1-1; a weak D match, TRBD1 (6 bases). Trimming shortened V by 4 bases and J by 4 bases, and 14 bases separated the two germline ends. Germline V gene data show CDR1 as SGHDT and CDR2 as YYEEEE. The CDR3 runs to 14 residues. CDR3: CASSPSGETTEAFF. DNA for the CDR3: TGTGCCAGCAGCCCGTCAGGGGAGACCACTGAAGCTTTCTTT.

This chain connects TRBV29-1 to TRBJ2-5, with TRBD1 matching over 7 bases. V trimming: 6 bases; J trimming: 5 bases; junction bases outside the gene matches: 15. This CDR3 has 15 residues. Germline V gives CDR1 SQVTM, CDR2 ANQGSEA. CDR3 in DNA: TGCAGCGTGGCCATACAGGGGCTAGTCGGCGAGACCCAGTACTTC. Its protein product is CSVAIQGLVGETQYF.